Sequencing of this TCR beta chain was carried out in a study of identifying expanded T cells in peripheral blood. General study results and limits: Differentially abundant clones: around 1.2 between replicates, roughly 16 at about 13 days, more than 18 at four.

TCRdb keeps only in-frame clones here, not all; method: immunoSEQ multiplex PCR. Altogether roughly 100,000 clones are present, about 91% being singletons, with the ten largest covering 13% to 15%. This CDR3 region has 16 residues. Germline CDR1 is WNHNN and CDR2 is SYGVQD (reference sequence). J lost 6 bases, V lost 6 bases, and 7 bases had no gene match. As regards this clone: No antigen is known for it.

Material: blood. The TCR sequence derives from a person between 18 and 69 years old in good health. The chain carries TRBV10-1 and TRBJ2-3; TRBD2 matches 15 bases. CDR3 bases: TGCGCCAGCAGCTGGACTAGCGGGGGGGCCGGTGATACGCAGTATTTT. Translation: CASSWTSGGAGDTQYF.